This TCR beta chain was documented in a study of blood T cells in healthy people across ages (dated by TCRdb to between 2014 and 2017). Study-level background: In model experiments, roughly one uniquely barcoded TCR beta cDNA molecule per two T cells was captured by template switching. Using the same blood draw, the study looked at two additional independent replicas of 1 million unique cDNA reads for two donors, one aged 18 to 30 and the other aged 80 or older. To avoid experimental bias, donors of different ages were randomly spread across the sequencing lanes. Four age groups were formed from the donors: young (average about 17 years), middle-aged (around 39), aged (62) and long-lived (more than 75). To track age-related changes in TCR beta repertoire diversity, the study relied on deep sequencing normalized with unique cDNA molecular identifiers. The paper's findings and limits, for the study overall: Because the CMV infection status of the donors was unknown, age-related changes in expanded clonotypes may potentially have been confounded. The percentage of naive T cells measured by flow cytometry correlated strongly with observed TCR beta diversity. As age increased, observed TCR beta diversity per million T cells dropped in a roughly linear way, and a significant reduction was already evident by age approximately 40. Bulk unsorted PBMC profiling prevented conclusive comparison of naive and antigen-experienced compartments. The long-lived group showed more naive CD4+ T cells, fewer expanded clones and increased TCR diversity than the aged group, suggesting age selection. Estimates of total diversity based on one million sequenced T cells were regarded as lower bounds and as underestimates.

Donors were 39 systemically healthy Caucasian individuals from Russia aged roughly 6 to 90 years. About 9.6 milliliters of peripheral blood were collected from each donor into EDTA-treated Vacutainer tubes. PBMCs were isolated by Ficoll-Paque density-gradient centrifugation, with at least 7 million obtained per sample. Trizol reagent was used to extract total RNA from the PBMCs, yielding at least 5 micrograms per sample. For every donor, flow cytometry on a PBMC aliquot measured the percentage of naive CD45RAhigh/CD27high T cells. Receptor libraries were prepared by 5' RACE. Data came from an Illumina HiSeq 2500. A second PCR of about 6 to 11 cycles was performed with a sample-barcoded 5' primer and a J-beta primer mix. A unique molecular identifier was introduced onto each TCR beta cDNA molecule by a template-switch 5' adaptor carrying 12 random nucleotides. Each sample yielded at least 2.5 million CDR3-containing paired-end reads. The Mint cDNA synthesis kit, primed by a TRBC-specific oligonucleotide, was used to synthesize first-strand cDNA from all RNA. Following uracil-DNA glycosylase treatment, a first 18-cycle PCR with universal primers M1SS and BC2_uni_R was performed on all cDNA. Processing in the source paper ran as follows. For normalization, 1 million high-quality reads were randomly selected from each sample, with every read carrying a distinct molecular identifier. Instead of being binned into consensus sequences, reads that shared molecular identifiers were thrown out. MiTCR, with a Q25 quality threshold and the strictest error-elimination algorithm, was used for CDR3 identification, clonotype clustering and error correction. A nonparametric unseen species model using Euler transformation provided a lower-bound estimate of total TCR beta diversity. Using fastp at Q25 and MiXCR, TCRdb reprocessed the public reads and kept productive beta chains. Each entry merges the rows of one CDR3 protein and shows their most common DNA and genes. The V and J calls were not made by the authors but by TCRdb's processing. The sample contains about 1.8 million distinct CDR3 sequences, about 50% of them found a single time. The ten largest make up around 2.1% of the sample.

The CDR3 spans 14 residues, from the cysteine through the phenylalanine. Of all the DNA, just the CDR3 is kept, 42 bases in frame from base 1. CDR1 and CDR2, per the germline V gene (reference sequence), are SEHNR and FQNEAQ. On this clonotype: Its binding antigen is unknown. One end of the junction does not line up with germline, which may come from a read error.

The sample consisted of blood. The chain is made from TRBV7-9 and TRBJ1-1; TRBD1 could be the D gene, as 6 bases match. The receptor's source is a woman in her 40s in good health. The CDR3 corresponds to CASSSRQESTEAFF. The DNA reads TGCGCCAGCAGCTCGAGACAGGAATCGACTGAAGCTTTCTTT.